The 5 T cell receptor beta chains presented below share a single source sample, sequenced in a study of shared clonotypes between healthy human individuals. This table comes from immunoSEQ multiplex PCR, and its TCRdb copy is limited to in-frame clones, with some not included. The sample lists about 380,000 clones, roughly 96% occurring once. Sequenced material: memory CD8+ T cells sorted from blood. Specified subset: CD45RO+ cells pooled with CCR7-negative TemRA cells. The receptors derive from a man younger than 40 in good health.

The chain uses TRBV28 and TRBJ2-2; 8 nucleotides align to TRBD2. J lost 7 bases, V lost 4 bases, and 8 bases had no gene match. The CDR3 consists of 15 residues. Germline CDR1 reads MDHEN; CDR2 reads SYDVKM. The CDR3, as DNA: TGTGCCAGCAGTTCTGCCCCCGGGACTAGCGGGGAGCTGTTTTTT. This encodes CASSSAPGTSGELFF. The complete variable domain, with remaining parts taken from reference TRBV28 and TRBJ2-2, reads DVKVTQSSRYLVKRTGEKVFLECVQDMDHENMFWYRQDPGLGLRLIYFSYDVKMKEKGDIPEGYSVSREKKERFSLILESASTNQTSMYLCASSSAPGTSGELFFGEGSRLTVL.

The rearrangement uses TRBV10-3 and TRBJ2-7; 7 nucleotides align to TRBD2. Germline CDR1 and CDR2: ENHRY and SYGVKD. The CDR3 is 13 residues long. Trimming removed 10 bases from V and 2 bases from J; junction bases left unmatched: 8. CDR3 region: CATVAGLTYEQYF. CDR3 coding DNA: TGTGCCACTGTAGCGGGCCTAACCTACGAGCAGTACTTC.

The chain joins TRBV9 to TRBJ1-2; 9 nucleotides match TRBD1. This CDR3 has 14 residues. V was clipped by 2 bases and J by 2 bases; unmatched bases: 1. The germline V gene has CDR1 SGDLS and CDR2 YYNGEE. CDR3: CASSVDRGNYGYTF. The CDR3, as DNA: TGTGCCAGCAGCGTGGACAGGGGCAACTATGGCTACACCTTC.

This chain connects TRBV2 to TRBJ1-6; 8 nucleotides align to TRBD1. V dropped 0 bases and J dropped 11; count of bases not matched to a gene: 3. CDR1 and CDR2 from the germline V gene are SNHLY and FYNNEI. The CDR3 extends over 14 amino acids. The chain's CDR3 is CASSEAQGATPLHF. For the CDR3, the DNA is TGTGCCAGCAGTGAAGCGCAGGGGGCCACACCCCTCCACTTT.

The chain is built from TRBV6-1 and TRBJ2-7; weak D call: TRBD1 (6 bases). Trimming left V 7 bases short and J 3 bases short, with 13 bases between. This CDR3 region has 13 residues. Per the germline V gene, CDR1 is MNHNS and CDR2 is SASEGT. CDR3 nucleotide sequence: TGTGCCAGCACCCGGGACAATATCTACGAGCAGTACTTC. It yields the protein CASTRDNIYEQYF.